This T cell receptor beta chain came from a study of T-cell reconstitution after alpha-beta-depleted transplantation in children. The TCRbeta library incorporated unique molecular identifiers. TCRdb analysed the PCR reads with MiXCR anew, one entry per CDR3 protein. This repertoire shows about a million distinct CDR3 sequences, roughly 31% found once; its top ten account for roughly 30%. A remark on this clonotype: Its antigen is unknown.

Per the germline V gene, CDR1 is MNHEY and CDR2 is SVGEGT. Trimming removed 5 bases at V and 4 bases at J, with 8 bases between. The CDR3 contains 12 residues. Study-level points and caveats: Some patients' high day-60 TCRbeta diversity was attributed to recipient cells surviving conditioning. The study reportedly traced alpha-beta T cells about two months after transplant to several hundred expanded graft clones. The main origin of T-cell counts and diversity one year after transplant was newly produced T cells.

The receptor was derived from a boy under two years old who had a stem cell transplant for SCID, so the T cells may come from the graft donor. The genes are TRBV6-2 or TRBV6-3 and TRBJ1-2, with D uncertain. Sequenced material: PBMCs, mostly from graft donor cells, taken 360 days after TCRalphabeta/CD19-depleted stem cell transplant. CDR3 in DNA: TGTGCCAGCAGTACCTGGGGCTATGGCTACACCTTC. Encoded protein: CASSTWGYGYTF.